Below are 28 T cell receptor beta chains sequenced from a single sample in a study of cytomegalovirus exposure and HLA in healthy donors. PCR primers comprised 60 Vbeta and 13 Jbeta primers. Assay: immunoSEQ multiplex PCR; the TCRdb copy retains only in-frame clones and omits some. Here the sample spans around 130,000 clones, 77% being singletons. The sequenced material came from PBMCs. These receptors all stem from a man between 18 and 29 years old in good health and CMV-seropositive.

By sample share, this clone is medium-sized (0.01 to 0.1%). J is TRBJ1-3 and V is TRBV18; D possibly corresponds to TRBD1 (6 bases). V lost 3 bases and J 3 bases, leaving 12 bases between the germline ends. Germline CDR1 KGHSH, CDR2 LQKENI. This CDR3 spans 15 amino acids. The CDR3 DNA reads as TGTGCCAGCTCACCGGGGGCGAGTAGTGGAAACACCATATATTTT. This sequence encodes CASSPGASSGNTIYF.

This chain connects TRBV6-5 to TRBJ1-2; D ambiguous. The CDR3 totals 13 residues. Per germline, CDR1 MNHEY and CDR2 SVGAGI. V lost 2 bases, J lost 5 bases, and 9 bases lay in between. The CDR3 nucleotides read TGTGCCAGCAGTTACGTCTCGGGTTATGGCTACACCTTC. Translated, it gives CASSYVSGYGYTF.

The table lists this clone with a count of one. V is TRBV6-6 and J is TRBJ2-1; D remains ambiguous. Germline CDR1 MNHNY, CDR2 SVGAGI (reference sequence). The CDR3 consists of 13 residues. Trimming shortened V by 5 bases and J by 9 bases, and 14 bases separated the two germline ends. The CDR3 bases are TGTGCCAGCAGTCACCCTAGGAAGGTTGAGCAGTTCTTC. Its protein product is CASSHPRKVEQFF.

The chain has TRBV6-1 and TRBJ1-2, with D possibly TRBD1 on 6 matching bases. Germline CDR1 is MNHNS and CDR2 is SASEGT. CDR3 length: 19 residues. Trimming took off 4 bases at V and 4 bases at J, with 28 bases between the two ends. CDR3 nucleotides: TGTGCCAGCAGTGGCTGGGACCGGGACACCGTGATCACTCGCTATGGCTACACCTTC. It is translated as CASSGWDRDTVITRYGYTF.

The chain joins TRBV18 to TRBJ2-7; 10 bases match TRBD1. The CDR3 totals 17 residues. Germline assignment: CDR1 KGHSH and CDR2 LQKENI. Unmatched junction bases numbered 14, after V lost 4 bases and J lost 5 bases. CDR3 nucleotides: TGTGCCAGCTCACAAGCCCCTGTGACAGGGGGCGTCGACGAGCAGTACTTC. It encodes CASSQAPVTGGVDEQYF.

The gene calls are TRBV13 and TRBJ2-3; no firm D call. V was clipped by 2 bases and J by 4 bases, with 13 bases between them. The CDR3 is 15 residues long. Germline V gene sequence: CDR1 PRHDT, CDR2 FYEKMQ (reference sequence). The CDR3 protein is CASSLKRLTPDTQYF. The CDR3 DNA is TGTGCCAGCAGCTTAAAGCGTCTCACTCCAGATACGCAGTATTTT.

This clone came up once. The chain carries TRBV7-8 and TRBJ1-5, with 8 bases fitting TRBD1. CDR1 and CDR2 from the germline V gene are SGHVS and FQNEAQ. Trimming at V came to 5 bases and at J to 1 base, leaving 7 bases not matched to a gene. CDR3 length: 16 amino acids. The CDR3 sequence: CASSPDRGRSNQPQHF. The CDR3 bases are TGTGCCAGCAGCCCCGACAGGGGAAGGAGCAATCAGCCCCAGCATTTT.

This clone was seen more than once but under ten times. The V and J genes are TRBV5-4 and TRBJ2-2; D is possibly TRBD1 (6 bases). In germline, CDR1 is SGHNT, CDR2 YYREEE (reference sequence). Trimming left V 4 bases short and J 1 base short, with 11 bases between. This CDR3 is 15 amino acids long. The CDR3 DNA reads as TGTGCCAGCAGCCCCGGGACACTGAACACCGGGGAGCTGTTTTTT. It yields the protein CASSPGTLNTGELFF.

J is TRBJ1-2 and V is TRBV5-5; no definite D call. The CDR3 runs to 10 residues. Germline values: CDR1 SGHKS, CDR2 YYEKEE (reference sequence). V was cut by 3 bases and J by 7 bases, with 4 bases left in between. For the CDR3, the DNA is TGTGCCAGCAGCTCTCCTGGCTACACCTTC. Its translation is CASSSPGYTF.

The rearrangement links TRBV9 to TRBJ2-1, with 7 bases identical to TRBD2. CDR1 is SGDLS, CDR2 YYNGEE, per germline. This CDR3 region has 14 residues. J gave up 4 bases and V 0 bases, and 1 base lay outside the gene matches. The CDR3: CASSVGGGYNEQFF. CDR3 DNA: TGTGCCAGCAGCGTAGGGGGGGGGTACAATGAGCAGTTCTTC.

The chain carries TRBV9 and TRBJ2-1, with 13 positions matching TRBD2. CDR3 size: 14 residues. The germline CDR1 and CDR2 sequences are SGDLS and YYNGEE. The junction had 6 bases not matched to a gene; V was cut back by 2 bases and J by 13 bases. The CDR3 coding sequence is TGTGCCAGCAGCGTTCGGACTAGCGGGGGAGAACAGTTCTTC. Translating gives CASSVRTSGGEQFF. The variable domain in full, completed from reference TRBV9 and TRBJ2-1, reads DSGVTQTPKHLITATGQRVTLRCSPRSGDLSVYWYQQSLDQGLQFLIQYYNGEERAKGNILERFSAQQFPDLHSELNLSSLELGDSALYFCASSVRTSGGEQFFGPGTRLTVL.

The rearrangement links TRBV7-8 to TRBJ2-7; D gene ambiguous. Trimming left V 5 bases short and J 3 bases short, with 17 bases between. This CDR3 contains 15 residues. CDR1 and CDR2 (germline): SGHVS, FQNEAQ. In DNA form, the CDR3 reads TGTGCCAGCAGCCCAGAGACATCGGCCCGCTACGAGCAGTACTTC. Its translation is CASSPETSARYEQYF.

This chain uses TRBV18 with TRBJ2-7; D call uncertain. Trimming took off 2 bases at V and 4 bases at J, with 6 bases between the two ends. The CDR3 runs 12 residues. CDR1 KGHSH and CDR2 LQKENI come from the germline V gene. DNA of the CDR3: TGTGCCAGCTCACCAGGCAGGTACGAGCAGTACTTC. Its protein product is CASSPGRYEQYF.

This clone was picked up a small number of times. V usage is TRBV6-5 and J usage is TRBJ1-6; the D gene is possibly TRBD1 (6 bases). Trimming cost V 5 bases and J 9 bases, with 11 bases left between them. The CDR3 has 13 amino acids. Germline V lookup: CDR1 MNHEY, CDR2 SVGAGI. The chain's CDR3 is CASSLQGGSPLHF. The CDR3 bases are TGTGCCAGCAGTCTACAGGGTGGTTCACCCCTCCACTTT.

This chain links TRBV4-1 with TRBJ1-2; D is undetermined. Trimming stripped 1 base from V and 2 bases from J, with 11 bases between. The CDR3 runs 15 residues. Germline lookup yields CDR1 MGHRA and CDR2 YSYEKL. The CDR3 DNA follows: TGCGCCAGCAGCCAAGCAGAAAAATTAAACTATGGCTACACCTTC. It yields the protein CASSQAEKLNYGYTF.

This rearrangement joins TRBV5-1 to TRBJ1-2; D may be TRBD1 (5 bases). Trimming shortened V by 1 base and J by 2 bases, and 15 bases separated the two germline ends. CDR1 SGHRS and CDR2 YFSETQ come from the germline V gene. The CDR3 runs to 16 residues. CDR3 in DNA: TGCGCCAGCAGCTTGTCTTGGGGCCAGGCGAACTATGGCTACACCTTC. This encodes CASSLSWGQANYGYTF.

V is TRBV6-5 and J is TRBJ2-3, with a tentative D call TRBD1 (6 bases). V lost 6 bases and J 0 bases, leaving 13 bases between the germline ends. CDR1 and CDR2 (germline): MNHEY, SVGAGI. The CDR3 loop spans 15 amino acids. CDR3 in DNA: TGTGCCAGCAGCCAGAGGACAGTTAGCACAGATACGCAGTATTTT. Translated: CASSQRTVSTDTQYF.

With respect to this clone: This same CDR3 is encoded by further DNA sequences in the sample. The CDR3 bases are TGCGCCAGCGCCCCTTGGGGGGGACCGGGAGAGACCCAGTACTTC. Translated, it gives CASAPWGGPGETQYF. V gene TRBV5-1 combines with J gene TRBJ2-5, with 7 positions matching TRBD2. The junction had 13 bases not matched to a gene; V was cut back by 7 bases and J by 4 bases. The germline V gene has CDR1 SGHRS and CDR2 YFSETQ. The CDR3 consists of 15 residues.

The CDR3 sequence: CASSQPPTGFDEQYF. The DNA for the CDR3 is TGTGCCAGCAGCCAACCCCCGACAGGGTTCGACGAGCAGTACTTC. The V call is TRBV14, the J call TRBJ2-7, with TRBD1 matching over 7 bases. Germline V gene data show CDR1 as SGHDN and CDR2 as FVKESK. The CDR3 runs to 15 residues. The trim removed 2 bases at V and 5 bases at J, leaving 9 bases unmatched.

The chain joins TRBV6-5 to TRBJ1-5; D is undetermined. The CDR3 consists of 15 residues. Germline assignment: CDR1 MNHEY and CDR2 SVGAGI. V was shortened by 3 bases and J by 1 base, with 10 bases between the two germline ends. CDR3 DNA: TGTGCCAGCAGTTATGACAAGTGGAGCAATCAGCCCCAGCATTTT. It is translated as CASSYDKWSNQPQHF.

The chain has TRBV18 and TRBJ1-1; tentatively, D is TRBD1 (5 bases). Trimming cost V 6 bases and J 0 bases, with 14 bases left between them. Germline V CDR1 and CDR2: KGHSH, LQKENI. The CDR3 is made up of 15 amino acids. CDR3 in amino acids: CASSPTERMNTEAFF. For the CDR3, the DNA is TGTGCCAGCTCTCCGACAGAAAGAATGAACACTGAAGCTTTCTTT. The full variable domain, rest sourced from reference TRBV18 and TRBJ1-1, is NAGVMQNPRHLVRRRGQEARLRCSPMKGHSHVYWYRQLPEEGLKFMVYLQKENIIDESGMPKERFSAEFPKEGPSILRIQQVVRGDSAAYFCASSPTERMNTEAFFGQGTRLTVV.

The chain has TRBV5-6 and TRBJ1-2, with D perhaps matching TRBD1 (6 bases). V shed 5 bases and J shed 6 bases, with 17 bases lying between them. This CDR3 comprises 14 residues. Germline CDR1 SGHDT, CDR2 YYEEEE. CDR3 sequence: CASSYRVSTDGYTF. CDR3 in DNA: TGTGCCAGCAGTTACAGGGTCTCTACCGATGGCTACACCTTC.

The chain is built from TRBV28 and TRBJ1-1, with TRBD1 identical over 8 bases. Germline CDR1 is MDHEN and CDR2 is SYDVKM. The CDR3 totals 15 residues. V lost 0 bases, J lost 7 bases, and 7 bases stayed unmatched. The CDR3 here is CASSLWVAGGNEAFF. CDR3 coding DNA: TGTGCCAGCAGTTTATGGGTGGCAGGGGGCAATGAAGCTTTCTTT.

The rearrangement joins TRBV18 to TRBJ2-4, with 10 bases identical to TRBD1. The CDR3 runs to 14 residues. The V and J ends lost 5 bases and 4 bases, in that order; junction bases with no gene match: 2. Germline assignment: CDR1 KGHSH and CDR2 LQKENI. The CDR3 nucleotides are TGTGCCAGCTCATGGGACAGGGGAAAAAACATTCAGTACTTC. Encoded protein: CASSWDRGKNIQYF.

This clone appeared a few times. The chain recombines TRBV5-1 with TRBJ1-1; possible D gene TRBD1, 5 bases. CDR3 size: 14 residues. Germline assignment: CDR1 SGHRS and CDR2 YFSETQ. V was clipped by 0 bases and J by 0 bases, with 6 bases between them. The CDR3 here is CASSLVGVNTEAFF. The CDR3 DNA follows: TGCGCCAGCAGCTTGGTAGGGGTGAACACTGAAGCTTTCTTT.

In nucleotides, the CDR3 is TGTGCCAGCAGCTTAGCGTGGGGGGGCAATCAGCCCCAGCATTTT. Encoded protein: CASSLAWGGNQPQHF. The V and J genes are TRBV7-9 and TRBJ1-5; D is perhaps TRBD1 (5 bases). The germline V gene encodes CDR1 SEHNR and CDR2 FQNEAQ (reference sequence). V lost 0 bases and J lost 2, with 8 bases in between. The CDR3 extends over 15 amino acids. The variable domain in full, with the rest retrieved from reference TRBV7-9 and TRBJ1-5, is DTGVSQNPRHKITKRGQNVTFRCDPISEHNRLYWYRQTLGQGPEFLTYFQNEAQLEKSRLLSDRFSAERPKGSFSTLEIQRTEQGDSAMYLCASSLAWGGNQPQHFGDGTRLSIL.

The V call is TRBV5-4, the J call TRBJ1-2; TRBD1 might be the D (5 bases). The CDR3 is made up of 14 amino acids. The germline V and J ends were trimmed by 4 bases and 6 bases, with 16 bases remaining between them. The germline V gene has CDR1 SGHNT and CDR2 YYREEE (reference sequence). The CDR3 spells CASSPDARDNGYTF. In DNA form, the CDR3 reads TGTGCCAGCAGCCCCGACGCCAGGGATAATGGCTACACCTTC.

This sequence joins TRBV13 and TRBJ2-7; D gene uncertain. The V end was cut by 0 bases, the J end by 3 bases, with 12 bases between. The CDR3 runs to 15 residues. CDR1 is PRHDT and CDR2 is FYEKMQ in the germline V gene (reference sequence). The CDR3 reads CASSLGPLRSYEQYF. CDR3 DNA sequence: TGTGCCAGCAGCTTAGGACCCCTTAGAAGCTACGAGCAGTACTTC. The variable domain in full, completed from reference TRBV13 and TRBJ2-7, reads AAGVIQSPRHLIKEKRETATLKCYPIPRHDTVYWYQQGPGQDPQFLISFYEKMQSDKGSIPDRFSAQQFSDYHSELNMSSLELGDSALYFCASSLGPLRSYEQYFGPGTRLTVT.